The clone carrying this T cell receptor (beta chain) was seen more than once but under ten times. Its antigen is currently unknown. The data derive from a study of beta chain features in type 1 diabetes. The CDR3 is 15 amino acids. Germline CDR1 reads ENHRY; CDR2 reads SYGVKD. The trim removed 3 bases at V and 8 bases at J, leaving 12 bases unmatched. The investigators reverse transcribed all of the isolated RNA, so they sequenced expressed TCRB transcripts. The data were produced by immunoSEQ multiplex PCR, yet TCRdb's version contains in-frame clones alone and is incomplete. Of about 650,000 clones in the sample, 12% were seen once. Study-wide findings and caveats: For cells with high TCR expression, cDNA sequencing could yield over-representation. Moderate yet significant TCRB CDR3 shortening was seen in Type 1 diabetes patients in all four CD4+ subsets. TCRB rearrangement may or may not be influenced by HLA type; here this remained unresolved. Naive, central memory and Treg TCRB repertoires appeared more alike in patients than in healthy donors.

The gene calls are TRBV10-3 and TRBJ1-2, with 7 bases that match TRBD1. Sequencing input: naive CD4+ T cells from blood. The receptor was isolated from a man aged 25 to 45 with type 1 diabetes. CDR3 residues: CAISEPRDSYAGYTF. The CDR3 DNA sequence: TGTGCCATCAGTGAACCAAGGGACAGCTACGCCGGCTACACCTTC.